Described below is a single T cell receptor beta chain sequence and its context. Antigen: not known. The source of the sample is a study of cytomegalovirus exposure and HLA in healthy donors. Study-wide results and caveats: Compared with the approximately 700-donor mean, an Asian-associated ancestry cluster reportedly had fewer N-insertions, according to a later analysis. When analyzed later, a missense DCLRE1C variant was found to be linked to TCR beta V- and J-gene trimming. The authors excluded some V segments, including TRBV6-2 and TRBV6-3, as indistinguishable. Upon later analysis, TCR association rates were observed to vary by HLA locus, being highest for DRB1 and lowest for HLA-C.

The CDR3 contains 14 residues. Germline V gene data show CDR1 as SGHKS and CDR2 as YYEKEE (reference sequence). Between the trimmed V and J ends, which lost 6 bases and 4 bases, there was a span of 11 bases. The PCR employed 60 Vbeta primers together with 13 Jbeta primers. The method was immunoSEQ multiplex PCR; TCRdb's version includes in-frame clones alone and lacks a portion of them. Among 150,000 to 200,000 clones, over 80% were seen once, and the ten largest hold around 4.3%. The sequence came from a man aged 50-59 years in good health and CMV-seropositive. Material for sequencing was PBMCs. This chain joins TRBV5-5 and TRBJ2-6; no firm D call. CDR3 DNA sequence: TGTGCCAGCACCCCCGTGACAGGGGCCAACGTCCTGACTTTC. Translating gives CASTPVTGANVLTF.